This T cell receptor (beta chain) was sequenced during a study of blood T cell repertoires in COVID-19 (dated by TCRdb to the early 2020s). Regarding the research as a whole: Samples from collaborators originated in the United States, Italy and Spain and spanned both the acute and convalescent phases of COVID-19. The material from the prospective study consisted of cDNA or gDNA derived from T cells, B-cell-depleted T cells, or PBMCs. The repertoires were made available in a free public database intended to serve as a resource for research on the immune response to SARS-CoV-2. Where HLA class I and class II types were available, the types were taken from metadata supplied by the sample provider, not from assay-based typing. Deeply sampled blood TCRbeta repertoires from subjects exposed to, actively infected with, or recovered from COVID-19 were included in the dataset. The samples were drawn from the first 160 participants of the ongoing ImmuneRACE study and from under 1,500 subjects provided by 6 global collaborators. The sample metadata nearly always contained a de-identified subject ID, COVID-19 status, age in years and sex.

The paper as a whole reports these results and caveats: The quantity of clinical and demographic metadata differed by source and by participant and was supplied without curation.

Compared with germline, V lacks 7 bases and J lacks 5 bases; bases without a gene match: 5. CDR1 and CDR2, per the germline V gene (reference sequence), are MNHEY and SMNVEV. Including the terminal cysteine and phenylalanine, the CDR3 comprises 13 residues. Here the CDR3 DNA is all that survives: 39 bases in frame from base 1. In regard to this clone: Its recognized antigen is unknown. Base qualities are not provided; no much larger clone lies one nucleotide away.

Each collaborating institution followed its own protocols to collect whole blood in K2EDTA tubes. For TCRbeta analysis, collaborators shipped samples as frozen whole blood, isolated PBMCs, or DNA extracted from either of those sample types. TCRbeta CDR3 regions were amplified from genomic DNA using the immunoSEQ Assay, a bias-controlled multiplex PCR. In the source study's methods: Within the assay, amplification of reference gene primers was used to estimate how many nucleated cells each sample contained. To quantify the absolute abundance of each unique TCRbeta CDR3 rearrangement, sequence reads were collapsed and filtered. For each sample, productive Simpson clonality was calculated as the square root of Simpson's diversity index over productive rearrangements. TCRdb took this table from immuneACCESS and kept in-frame rearrangements with V and J called. Such tables lack part of the clones; where checked against another copy, unresolved V genes explain under half of the gap, and the rest is unexplained. The D gene and trimming were derived from the DNA, and the V and J assignments and clone size from that table. This sample is represented by hundreds of thousands of clones; roughly 85% of them were singletons. Jointly, the top ten make up 2% to 3% of the sample.

This chain is built from TRBV27 and TRBJ1-1; 9 junctional bases match TRBD1. This receptor was taken from a woman between 40 and 55 years old with active or convalescent COVID-19. Sequences were obtained from peripheral blood. This receptor has the CDR3 CASKNRGQTEAFF. The DNA sequence reads TGTGCCAGCAAAAACAGGGGGCAAACTGAAGCTTTCTTT.